What follows is one TCR beta chain and its context. The V gene end was trimmed by 8 bases and the J gene end by 9 bases; junction bases not matched to a gene: 11. CDR3 length: 13 amino acids. Germline lookup yields CDR1 MGHDK and CDR2 SYGVNS. This specimen comes from a study of CD8+ T cells in alopecia areata. Sequencing templates came from extracted RNA that was reverse transcribed into cDNA. Clones were sequenced by immunoSEQ multiplex PCR, and TCRdb holds only the in-frame ones, with some missing. The sample shows 110,000 to 150,000 clones, around 60% of them seen only once. J is TRBJ2-7 and V is TRBV25-1; 9 positions match TRBD1. The TCR was taken from a human donor with alopecia areata. The source material was CD4+ T cells sorted from blood, sampled at week 0. The CDR3 bases are TGTGCCAGCGTCCCGGACAGGGGACACGCGCAGTACTTC. Residues: CASVPDRGHAQYF.